This is a list of T cell receptor beta chains from one sample in a study of T cell repertoires in cytomegalovirus infection. TCRdb itself ran the reads through MiXCR, one entry per CDR3 protein. The sample carries roughly 190,000 distinct CDR3 sequences, 7.5% to 10% recorded once. Material for sequencing was PBMCs. The receptors derive from a human donor in good health (CMV status not recorded). Some clones in this sample may be carry-over from other donors' samples. Each CDR3 is given with its conserved first and last residue. Each record gives: CDR3 length, J gene, V gene, CDR3 protein.

>13|TRBJ2-5|TRBV28
CASSIRYQETQYF
>12|TRBJ2-3|TRBV20-1
CSADDSTDTQYF
>16|TRBJ1-5|TRBV20-1
CSARDTQTGYNQPQHF
>12|TRBJ2-5|TRBV7-2
CASSRASETQYF
>17|TRBJ2-1|TRBV12-3/TRBV12-4
CASSEYQGVYSYNEQFF
>13|TRBJ2-1|TRBV10-3
CAISGTFEGEQFF
>13|TRBJ2-7|TRBV9
CASSVDSSATQYF
>15|TRBJ2-3|TRBV7-8
CASRGTDRGGDTQYF
>12|TRBJ2-1|TRBV7-2
CASSSEGSPEFF
>14|TRBJ1-1|TRBV7-9
CALYRTEPNTEAFF
>14|TRBJ2-2|TRBV2
CASSEDQGDGELFF
>15|TRBJ1-2|TRBV7-2
CASSSRRGSNYGYTF
>13|TRBJ2-5|TRBV30
CAWIPGGSQTQYF
>15|TRBJ2-1|TRBV7-2
CASSLLSTGFNEQFF
>13|TRBJ1-1|TRBV27
CASSSTGWTEAFF
>13|TRBJ2-2|TRBV28
CASFEGTTGELFF
>18|TRBJ1-3|TRBV10-3
CAIRGPGLFQASGNTIYF
>14|TRBJ1-4|TRBV6-6
CASSYGGKEEKLFF
>12|TRBJ2-4|TRBV29-1
CSVGGTKNIQYF
>19|TRBJ1-6|TRBV7-9
CASRRTGTGQRGYNSPLHF
>13|TRBJ2-5|TRBV13
CASSPGQKETQYF
>15|TRBJ1-2|TRBV4-3
CASSQAGRGGYGYTF
>16|TRBJ2-3|TRBV28
CASTRVWSGGTDTQYF
>15|TRBJ2-3|TRBV28
CASSSPGLETDTQYF
>16|TRBJ2-1|TRBV28
CASSPQLAGGLGEQFF
>13|TRBJ2-5|TRBV7-6
CASSLSYGETQYF
>16|TRBJ1-3|TRBV3-1
CASSQDLLSSGNTIYF
>13|TRBJ1-6|TRBV5-1
CASKRVENSPLHF
>13|TRBJ1-1|TRBV7-3
CASSFSVDTEAFF
>14|TRBJ1-4|TRBV7-2
CASSLGPGEEKLFF
>14|TRBJ2-7|TRBV7-9
CASSPRAGPYEQYF
>15|TRBJ1-2|TRBV7-8
CASSSELWGGYGYTF
>21|TRBJ2-3|TRBV12-3/TRBV12-4
CASSPHQPGLAGDLSTDTQYF
>12|TRBJ1-1|TRBV14
CASSQVKWKPFF
>13|TRBJ2-5|TRBV11-2
CASSLGPKETQHF
>15|TRBJ1-1|TRBV11-2
CASSLAGSANTEAFF
>17|TRBJ1-2|TRBV11-2
CASSLDWGQGYGYGYTF
>13|TRBJ1-2|TRBV11-2
CASSPDGSYGYTF
>15|TRBJ1-1|TRBV7-2
CASSPTAGPNTEAFF
>12|TRBJ1-5|TRBV6-2/TRBV6-3
CASSYLNQPQHF
>14|TRBJ1-6|TRBV28
CASSPGGSSSPLHF
>14|TRBJ2-5|TRBV20-1
CSARLAGGKETQYF
>13|TRBJ2-5|TRBV9
CASSVAGQETQYF
>14|TRBJ2-1|TRBV19
CASSISGTGGEQFF
>15|TRBJ1-1|TRBV6-2/TRBV6-3
CASRSIQGGSTEAFF
>16|TRBJ2-2|TRBV5-5
CASSLVTGGGTGELFF
>16|TRBJ2-3|TRBV7-3
CASSPLAGSSTDTQYF
>16|TRBJ2-2|TRBV20-1
CSARVRGLVSTGELFF
>16|TRBJ2-1|TRBV6-4
CASSDAPGQGANEQFF
>11|TRBJ2-7|TRBV2
CASSQGYEQYF